This T cell receptor beta chain originates from a study of control samples from healthy donors and cancer patients. The method was immunoSEQ multiplex PCR; TCRdb's version includes in-frame clones alone and lacks a portion of them. The sample holds about 130,000 clones, about 94% seen once. This CDR3 contains 17 residues. Germline V lookup: CDR1 KGHDR, CDR2 SFDVKD. The trim removed 0 bases at V and 2 bases at J, leaving 5 bases unmatched. The sequence derives from a man between 60 and 75 years old with colorectal cancer. The V gene is TRBV24-1, the J gene TRBJ1-3, with TRBD1 identical over 8 bases. Sequencing was done on a sample of PBMCs. As DNA, the CDR3 is TGTGCCACCAGTGATTTGCGCGCAGGGGGCCCTGGAAACACCATATATTTT. This gives the protein CATSDLRAGGPGNTIYF.